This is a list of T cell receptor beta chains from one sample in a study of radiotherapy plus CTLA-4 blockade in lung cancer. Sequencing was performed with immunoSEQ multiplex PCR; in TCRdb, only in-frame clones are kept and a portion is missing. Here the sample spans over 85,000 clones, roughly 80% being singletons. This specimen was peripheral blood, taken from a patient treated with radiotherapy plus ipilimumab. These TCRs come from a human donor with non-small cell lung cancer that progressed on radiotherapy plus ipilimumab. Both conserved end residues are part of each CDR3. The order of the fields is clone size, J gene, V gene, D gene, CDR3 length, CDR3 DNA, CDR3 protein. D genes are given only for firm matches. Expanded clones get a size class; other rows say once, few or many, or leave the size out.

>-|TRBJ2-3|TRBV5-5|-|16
TGTGCCAGCAGCCTACACACTTCGACAGACCCAGATACGCAGTATTTT
CASSLHTSTDPDTQYF
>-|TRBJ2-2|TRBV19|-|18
TGTGCCAGTAGCCACGGGACCGGCTTAAGAAAATACACCGGGGAGCTGTTTTTT
CASSHGTGLRKYTGELFF
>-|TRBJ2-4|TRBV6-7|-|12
TGTGCCAGCAGTTCCTGTGTGAACATTCAGTACTTC
CASSSCVNIQYF
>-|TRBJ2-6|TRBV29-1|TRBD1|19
TGCAGCGTTGAAAGCCCCCGCCGGGACAGGGGGCCTGGGGCCAACGTCCTGACTTTC
CSVESPRRDRGPGANVLTF
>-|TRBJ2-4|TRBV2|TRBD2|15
TGTGCCAGCAGTGAATACGGGAGGGGCAAAAACATTCAGTACTTC
CASSEYGRGKNIQYF
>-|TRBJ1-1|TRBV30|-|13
TGTGCCTGGAGTGCGTTCAGGGAGTCTGAAGCTTTCTTT
CAWSAFRESEAFF
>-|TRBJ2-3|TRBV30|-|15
TGTGCCTGGAGTGGGAGACTAGGATACACAGATACGCAGTATTTT
CAWSGRLGYTDTQYF
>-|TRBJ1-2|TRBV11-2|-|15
TGTGCCAGCAGCTTAGATAGGGTCGGGTACTATGGCTACACCTTC
CASSLDRVGYYGYTF
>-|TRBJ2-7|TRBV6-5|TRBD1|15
TGTGCCAGCAGTCCAAAACAGGGGTTGGTCCACGAGCAGTACTTC
CASSPKQGLVHEQYF
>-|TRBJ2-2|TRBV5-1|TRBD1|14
TGCGCCAGCAGCACAGGGGGCAACACCGGGGAGCTGTTTTTT
CASSTGGNTGELFF
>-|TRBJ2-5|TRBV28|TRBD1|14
TGTGCCAGCAGTCTTACAGGGGGCGGAAAGACCCAGTACTTC
CASSLTGGGKTQYF
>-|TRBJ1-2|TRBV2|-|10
TGTGCCAGCAGCTCCTATGGCTACACCTTC
CASSSYGYTF
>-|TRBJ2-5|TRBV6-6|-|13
TGTGCCAGCATCCAAGGGGGGGCCGAGACCCAGTACTTC
CASIQGGAETQYF
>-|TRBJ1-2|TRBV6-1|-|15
TGTGCCAGCAGTGCAAGCAGGGGAACTAACTATGGCTACACCTTC
CASSASRGTNYGYTF
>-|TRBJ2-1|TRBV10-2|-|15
TGCGCCAGCAGTGAAACCAACCACGCGGGGAATGAGCAGTTCTTC
CASSETNHAGNEQFF
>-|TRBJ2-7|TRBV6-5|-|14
TGTGCCACGCGCGGGACAGCCTCATCCTACGAGCAGTACTTC
CATRGTASSYEQYF
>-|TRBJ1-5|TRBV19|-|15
TGTGCCAGTAGTATAGTGAGTTTTAGCAATCAGCCCCAGCATTTT
CASSIVSFSNQPQHF
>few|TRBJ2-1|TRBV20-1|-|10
TGCAGTGCGGGAATCGGTGAGCAGTTCTTC
CSAGIGEQFF
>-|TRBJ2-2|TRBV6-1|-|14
TGTGCCAGCAGTGAAGCGCTTCGGACCGGGGAGCTGTTTTTT
CASSEALRTGELFF
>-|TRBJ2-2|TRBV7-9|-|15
TGTGCCAGCAGCCAACTGGGCCGGGGAGACGGGGAGCTGTTTTTT
CASSQLGRGDGELFF
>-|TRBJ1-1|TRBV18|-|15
TGTGCCAGCTCACCACCTGCCAGGACCAACACTGAAGCTTTCTTT
CASSPPARTNTEAFF
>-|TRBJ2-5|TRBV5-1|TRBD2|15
TGCGCCAGCAGCTTGACTAGCGGGAGGGGAGAGACCCAGTACTTC
CASSLTSGRGETQYF
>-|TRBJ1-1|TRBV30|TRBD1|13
TGTGCCTGCCAGGGGGCGCAGGGCACTGAAGCTTTCTTT
CACQGAQGTEAFF
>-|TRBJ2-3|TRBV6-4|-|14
TGTGCCAGCAGTGAGGGCCGGGATCAGGGTACGCAGTATTTT
CASSEGRDQGTQYF
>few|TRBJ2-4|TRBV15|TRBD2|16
TGTGCCACCAGCAGATCCGGGACTAGCGGGGGTGGCATTCAGTACTTC
CATSRSGTSGGGIQYF
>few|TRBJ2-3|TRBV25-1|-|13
TGTGCCAGCAGTGCCCCAGACACAGATACGCAGTATTTT
CASSAPDTDTQYF
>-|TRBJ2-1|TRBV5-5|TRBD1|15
TGTGCCAGCAGCCCGGGACAGGGGTCCTACAATGAGCAGTTCTTC
CASSPGQGSYNEQFF
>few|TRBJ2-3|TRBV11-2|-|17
TGTGCCAGCAGCTTCCTAGGGTGGAGGGAGTTGAGAGATACGCAGTATTTT
CASSFLGWRELRDTQYF
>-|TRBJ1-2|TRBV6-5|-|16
TGTGCCAGCAGTTACTCGGTACAGCTTGAAAACTATGGCTACACCTTC
CASSYSVQLENYGYTF
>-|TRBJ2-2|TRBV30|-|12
TGTGCCTGGAGTGCAAGCACCGGGGAGCTGTTTTTT
CAWSASTGELFF
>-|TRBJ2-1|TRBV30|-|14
TGTGCCTGGTGGGCGGTAAGCTCCTACAATGAGCAGTTCTTC
CAWWAVSSYNEQFF
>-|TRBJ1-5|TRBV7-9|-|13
TGTGCCAGCAGCTGGGACACAGATCAGCCCCAGCATTTT
CASSWDTDQPQHF
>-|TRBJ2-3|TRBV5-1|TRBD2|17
TGCGCCAGCAGCTTTCGCGGGAGGATCGCTAGCACAGATACGCAGTATTTT
CASSFRGRIASTDTQYF
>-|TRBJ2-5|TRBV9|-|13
TGTGCCAGCAGTCGATCGCTGGAAGAGACCCAGTACTTC
CASSRSLEETQYF
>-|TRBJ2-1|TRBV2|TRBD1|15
TGTGCCAGCAGGGACCCGGGACAGAACCACAATGAGCAGTTCTTC
CASRDPGQNHNEQFF
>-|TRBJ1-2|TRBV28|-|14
TGTGCCAGCAGTTTGTCCAGGACGGACTATGGCTACACCTTC
CASSLSRTDYGYTF
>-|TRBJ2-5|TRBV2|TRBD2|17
TGTGCCAGCAGGGGGACTAGCGGGAGAGGGCCCCAAGAGACCCAGTACTTC
CASRGTSGRGPQETQYF
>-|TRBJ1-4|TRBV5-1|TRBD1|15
TGCGCCAGCAGCTTGAGAGGGACAGGGGCTGAAAAACTGTTTTTT
CASSLRGTGAEKLFF
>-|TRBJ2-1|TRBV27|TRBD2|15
TGTGCCAGCAGTTTATTGGGGACTAGTCCCAATGAGCAGTTCTTC
CASSLLGTSPNEQFF
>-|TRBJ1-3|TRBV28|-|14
TGTGCCAGCAGTTGGACGGTTTCTGGAAACACCATATATTTT
CASSWTVSGNTIYF
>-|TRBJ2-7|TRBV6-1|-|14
TGTGCCAGCAGTGAAGAAAGGGCTTTCTACGAGCAGTACTTC
CASSEERAFYEQYF
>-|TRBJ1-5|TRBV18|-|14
TGTGCCAGCTCGGCACCTTATAGCAATCAGCCCCAGCATTTT
CASSAPYSNQPQHF
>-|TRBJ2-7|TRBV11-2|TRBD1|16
TGTGCCAGCAGCTTAGGAGACAGGGGTTCGTTCGTCGAGCAGTACTTC
CASSLGDRGSFVEQYF